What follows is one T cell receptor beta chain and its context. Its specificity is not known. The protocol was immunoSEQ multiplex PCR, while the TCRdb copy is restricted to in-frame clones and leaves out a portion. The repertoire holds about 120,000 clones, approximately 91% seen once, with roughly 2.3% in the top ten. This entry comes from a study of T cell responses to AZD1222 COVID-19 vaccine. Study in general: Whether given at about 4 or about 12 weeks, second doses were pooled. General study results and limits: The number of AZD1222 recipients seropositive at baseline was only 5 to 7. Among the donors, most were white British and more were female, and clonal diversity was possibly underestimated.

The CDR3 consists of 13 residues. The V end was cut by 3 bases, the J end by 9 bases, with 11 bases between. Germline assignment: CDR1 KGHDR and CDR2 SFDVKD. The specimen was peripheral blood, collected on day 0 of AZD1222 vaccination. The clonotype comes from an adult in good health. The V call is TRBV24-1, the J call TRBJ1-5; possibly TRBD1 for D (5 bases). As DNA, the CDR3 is TGTGCCACCAGTGATCCGGGACGCGGGCCCCAGCATTTT. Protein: CATSDPGRGPQHF.